This T cell receptor (beta chain) was recovered during a study of blood T cell repertoires in COVID-19. Measured with immunoSEQ multiplex PCR; TCRdb has only the in-frame clones, and not every one. The table shows fewer than 350,000 clones, with more than 80% occurring only once. V lost 0 bases and J lost 0, with 6 bases in between. The CDR3 has 14 amino acids. Germline CDR1 is SGHNT and CDR2 is YYREEE (reference sequence). Sequenced sample: peripheral blood. The TCR was taken from a young woman with COVID-19, enrolled during active disease. The chain is built from TRBV5-4 and TRBJ1-1; D remains unclear. The chain's CDR3 is CASSLVGLNTEAFF. The CDR3 region has the DNA TGTGCCAGCAGCTTGGTTGGCCTGAACACTGAAGCTTTCTTT.